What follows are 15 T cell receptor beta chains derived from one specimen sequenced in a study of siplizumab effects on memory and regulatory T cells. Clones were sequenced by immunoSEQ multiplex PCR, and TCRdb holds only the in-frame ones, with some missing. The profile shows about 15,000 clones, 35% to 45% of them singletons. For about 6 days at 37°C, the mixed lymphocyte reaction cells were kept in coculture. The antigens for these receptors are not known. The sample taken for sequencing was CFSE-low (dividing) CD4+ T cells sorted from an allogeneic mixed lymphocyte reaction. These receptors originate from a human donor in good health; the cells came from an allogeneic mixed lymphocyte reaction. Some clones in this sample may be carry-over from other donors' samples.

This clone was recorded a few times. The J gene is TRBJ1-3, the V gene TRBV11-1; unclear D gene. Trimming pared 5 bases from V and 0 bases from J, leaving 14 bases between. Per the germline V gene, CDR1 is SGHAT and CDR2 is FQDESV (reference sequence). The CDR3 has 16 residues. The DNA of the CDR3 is TGTGCCAGCAGCGCCGGGTCTCGACCCTCTGGAAACACCATATATTTT. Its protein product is CASSAGSRPSGNTIYF.

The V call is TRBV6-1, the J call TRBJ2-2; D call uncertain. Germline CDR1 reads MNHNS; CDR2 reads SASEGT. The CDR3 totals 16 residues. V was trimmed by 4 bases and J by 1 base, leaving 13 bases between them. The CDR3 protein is CASSAEAPGNTGELFF. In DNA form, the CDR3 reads TGTGCCAGCAGTGCCGAAGCGCCAGGGAACACCGGGGAGCTGTTTTTT.

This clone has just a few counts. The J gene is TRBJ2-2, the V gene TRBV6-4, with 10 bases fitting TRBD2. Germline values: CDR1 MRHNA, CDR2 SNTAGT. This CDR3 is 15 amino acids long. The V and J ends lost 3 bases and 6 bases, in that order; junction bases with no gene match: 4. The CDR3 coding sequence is TGTGCCAGCAGTGAACCTAGCGGGAGTGCCGGGGAGCTGTTTTTT. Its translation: CASSEPSGSAGELFF.

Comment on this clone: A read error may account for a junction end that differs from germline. The CDR3 loop reads CASSAQRTPTGRFTPQHF. The CDR3 DNA follows: TGTGCTAGCAGCGCGCAGCGGACTCCTACGGGAAGGTTTACGCCCCAGCATTTT. The chain uses TRBV7-7 and TRBJ1-5; D call uncertain. Germline V CDR1 and CDR2: SSHAT, FNYEAQ (reference sequence). This CDR3 region has 18 residues.

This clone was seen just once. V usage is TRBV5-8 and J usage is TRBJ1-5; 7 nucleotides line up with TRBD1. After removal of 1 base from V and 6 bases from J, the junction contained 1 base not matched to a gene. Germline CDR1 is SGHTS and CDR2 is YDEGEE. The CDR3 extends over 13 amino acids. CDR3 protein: CASSLQGVQPQHF. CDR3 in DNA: TGTGCCAGCAGCTTGCAGGGGGTTCAGCCCCAGCATTTT.

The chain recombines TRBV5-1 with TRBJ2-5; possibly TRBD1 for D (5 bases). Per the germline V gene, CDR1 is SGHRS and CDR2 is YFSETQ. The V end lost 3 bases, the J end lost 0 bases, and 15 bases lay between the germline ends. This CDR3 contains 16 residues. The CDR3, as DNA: TGCGCCAGCAGCTCAGGGTTTTCGCGGAACCAAGAGACCCAGTACTTC. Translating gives CASSSGFSRNQETQYF. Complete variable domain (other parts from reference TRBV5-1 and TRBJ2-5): KAGVTQTPRYLIKTRGQQVTLSCSPISGHRSVSWYQQTPGQGLQFLFEYFSETQRNKGNFPGRFSGRQFSNSRSEMNVSTLELGDSALYLCASSSGFSRNQETQYFGPGTRLLVL.

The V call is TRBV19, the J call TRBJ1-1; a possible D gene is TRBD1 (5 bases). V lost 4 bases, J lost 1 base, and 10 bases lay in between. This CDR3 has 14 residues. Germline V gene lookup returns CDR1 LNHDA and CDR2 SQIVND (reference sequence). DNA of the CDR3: TGTGCCAGTAGTAAGGGGTTGGCGAACACTGAAGCTTTCTTT. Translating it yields CASSKGLANTEAFF.

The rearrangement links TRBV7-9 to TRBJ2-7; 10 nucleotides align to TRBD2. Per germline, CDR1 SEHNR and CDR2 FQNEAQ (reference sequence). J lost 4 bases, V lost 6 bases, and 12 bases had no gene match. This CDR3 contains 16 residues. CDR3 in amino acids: CASSRVSGRAGYEQYF. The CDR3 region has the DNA TGTGCCAGCAGTCGTGTAAGCGGGAGGGCCGGATACGAGCAGTACTTC.

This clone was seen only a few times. CDR3 nucleotide sequence: TGTGCCAGCAGCCAAGATCCCCGGGGAATATATGAGCAGTTCTTC. Its translation is CASSQDPRGIYEQFF. The V gene is TRBV14, the J gene TRBJ2-1; perhaps TRBD2 as D (5 bases). The length of the CDR3 is 15 residues. The ends were cut back, 0 bases at V and 8 bases at J, with 14 bases in the middle. Germline-derived CDR1 and CDR2 are SGHDN and FVKESK.

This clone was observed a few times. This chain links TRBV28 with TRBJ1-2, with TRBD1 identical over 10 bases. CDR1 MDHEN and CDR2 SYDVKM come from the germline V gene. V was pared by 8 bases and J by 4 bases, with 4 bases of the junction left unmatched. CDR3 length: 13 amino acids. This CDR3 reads CASRQGASYGYTF. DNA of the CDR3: TGTGCCAGCCGACAGGGGGCTAGCTATGGCTACACCTTC.

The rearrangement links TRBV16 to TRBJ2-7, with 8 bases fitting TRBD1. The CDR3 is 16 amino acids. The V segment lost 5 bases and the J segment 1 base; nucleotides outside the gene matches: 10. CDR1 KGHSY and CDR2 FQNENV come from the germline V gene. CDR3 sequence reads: CASSASTGVGSYEQYF. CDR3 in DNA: TGTGCCAGCAGCGCGTCGACAGGGGTCGGTTCCTACGAGCAGTACTTC.

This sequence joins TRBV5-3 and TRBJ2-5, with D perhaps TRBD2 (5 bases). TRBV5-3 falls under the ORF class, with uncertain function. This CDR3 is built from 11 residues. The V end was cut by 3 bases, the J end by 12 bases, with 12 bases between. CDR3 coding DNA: TGTGCCAGAAGCTACGGCCCCGGGGAGTACTTC. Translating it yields CARSYGPGEYF.

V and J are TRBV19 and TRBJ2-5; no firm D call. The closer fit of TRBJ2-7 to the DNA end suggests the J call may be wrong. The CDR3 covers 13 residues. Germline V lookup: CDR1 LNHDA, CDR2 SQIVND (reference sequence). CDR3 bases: TGTGCCAGTAGTATAGGCAGAAACTACGAGCAGTACTTC. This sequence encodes CASSIGRNYEQYF.

The CDR3 spells CASSIRRLGGLGTDTQYF. DNA for the CDR3: TGTGCCAGTAGTATTCGGAGGCTCGGGGGGCTCGGCACAGATACGCAGTATTTT. The rearrangement links TRBV19 to TRBJ2-3; possible D gene TRBD2, 7 bases. The length of the CDR3 is 18 residues. V lost 3 bases and J lost 1, with 20 bases in between. Germline CDR1 reads LNHDA; CDR2 reads SQIVND (reference sequence). The variable domain in full, with the rest retrieved from reference TRBV19 and TRBJ2-3, is DGGITQSPKYLFRKEGQNVTLSCEQNLNHDAMYWYRQDPGQGLRLIYYSQIVNDFQKGDIAEGYSVSREKKESFPLTVTSAQKNPTAFYLCASSIRRLGGLGTDTQYFGPGTRLTVL.

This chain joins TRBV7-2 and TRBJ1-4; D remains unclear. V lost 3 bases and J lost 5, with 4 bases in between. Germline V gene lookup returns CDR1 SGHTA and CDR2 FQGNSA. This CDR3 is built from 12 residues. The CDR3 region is CASSFPNEKLFF. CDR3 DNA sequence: TGTGCCAGCAGCTTCCCAAATGAAAAACTGTTTTTT.